The entry that follows covers one TCR beta chain sequence. What it binds is not known. CDR1 is DFQATT and CDR2 is SNEGSKA in the germline V gene (reference sequence). The CDR3 has 15 amino acids. Deletions cut 5 bases from V and 0 bases from J, with 14 bases between. This entry comes from a study of T-cell memory formation after mild COVID-19. Whole-study results and caveats: Contracting CD8+ clones were enriched in EMRA, CD4+ mainly in CM and EM.

Amplification by 5'RACE using constant-segment primers produced TCR alpha and TCR beta cDNA libraries that carried sample barcodes and UMIs. One entry per CDR3 protein, called by TCRdb with MiXCR from the 5' RACE reads. Among approximately 570,000 distinct CDR3 sequences listed, roughly 17% were seen once. The chain combines TRBV20-1 with TRBJ2-1, with D perhaps TRBD2 (5 bases). The sequence came from an adult woman who had mild COVID-19 (a few samples of this study predate the infection). Cell type and time point are not known. Sequencing was carried out using PBMCs or a T cell subset sorted from them (not recorded which). This CDR3 reads CSARSGNPSYNEQFF. The CDR3 DNA follows: TGCAGTGCTCGATCCGGGAACCCCTCCTACAATGAGCAGTTCTTC.